The T cell receptor (beta chain) described here comes from a study of T-cell reconstitution after alpha-beta-depleted transplantation in children (dated by TCRdb to 2016 to 2017). For context, the study as a whole: T-cell immune reconstitution after TCRalphabeta/CD19-depleted allogeneic hematopoietic cell transplantation in children was quantitatively tracked in the study by means of TCR repertoire profiling.

This clonotype was seen many times. Its binding antigen is unknown. Base qualities are not provided; no much larger clone lies one nucleotide away. Results and caveats for the whole study, not just this receptor: Over the following months the frequencies of hyperexpanded clones went down, and after one year T-cell counts and TCRbeta diversity were mostly credited to newly produced T cells. Apparently early alphabetaT-cell count recovery about two months after transplant reportedly relied on only several hundred rapidly expanded clones derived from non-depleted graft cells. In some patients, the high TCRbeta diversity seen at day 60 was put down to recipient T cells and intrathymic progenitors that had survived conditioning.

The treatment or condition label, as the study defines it: allogeneic hematopoietic cell transplantation with graft depleted of TCRalphabeta T cells and CD19 B cells. Transplant recipients were children who received TCRalphabeta/CD19-depleted allogeneic hematopoietic cell grafts. Libraries came from PCR. Sequencing was carried out with an Illumina HiSeq 2500. TCR libraries were prepared with molecular barcoding, using unique molecular identifiers to normalize TCRbeta repertoire quantification. In TCRdb, the public reads were trimmed at Q25 with fastp and aligned with MiXCR, with productive beta chains retained. Rows matching on CDR3 protein sequence are summarized as one entry with the most common DNA and genes. This sample has 200,000 to 250,000 distinct CDR3 sequences in its table, and approximately 10% of those were observed once. The leading ten clones occupy roughly 30% of the sample. The sample here was PBMCs, taken before TCRalphabeta/CD19-depleted stem cell transplant. The receptor's source is a child younger than two with acute myeloid leukemia, due to receive a stem cell transplant.

The nucleotides are TGCAGTGCTCGACTAGCAGGAAGGGTCTACGAGCAGTACTTC. Translated, this is CSARLAGRVYEQYF. Recombination linked TRBV20-1 to TRBJ2-7; TRBD2 agrees with 7 junctional bases. The CDR3 runs 14 amino acids, cysteine and phenylalanine included. Only the CDR3 portion is preserved as DNA: 42 bases, with reading frame beginning at the first base. The germline V gene (reference sequence) provides CDR1 DFQATT and CDR2 SNEGSKA. After removal of 5 bases from V and 3 bases from J, the junction retains 10 bases not matched to a gene.